The present TCR beta chain was sequenced within a study of blood T cell repertoires in COVID-19 (TCRdb year 2020). Describing the broader study: Samples covering the acute and convalescent phases of COVID-19 were provided by collaborators in the United States, Italy and Spain. The samples were drawn from the first 160 participants of the ongoing ImmuneRACE study and from more than 1,000 subjects provided by 6 global collaborators. HLA class I and class II types, where available, came from metadata supplied by the sample provider rather than from assay-based typing. The repertoires were released in a freely available public database intended as a resource for research on the immune response to SARS-CoV-2. The prospective study material was composed of cDNA or gDNA derived from T cells, B-cell-depleted T cells, or PBMCs. The dataset comprised deeply sampled blood TCRbeta repertoires from subjects exposed to, actively infected with, or recovered from COVID-19. Nearly every sample came with metadata listing a de-identified subject ID, COVID-19 status, age in years and sex.

For CDR1 and CDR2, the germline V gene (reference sequence) lists SEHNR and FQNEAQ. V sheds 0 bases and J sheds 6 bases, leaving 9 bases between their ends. The CDR3 numbers 14 residues from cysteine through phenylalanine. Left in the record is the CDR3 DNA by itself, 42 bases read in frame from the first base. On the study overall, not on this receptor specifically: Clinical and demographic metadata were provided uncurated, with the amount varying by source and participant.

This clone has only a few counts. The antigen it binds to is not known. The input lacks base qualities; no much larger clone sits a single base away. The immunoSEQ Assay, a bias-controlled multiplex PCR, was used to amplify TCRbeta CDR3 regions from genomic DNA. On the study's bioinformatics: The number of nucleated cells in each sample was estimated by amplification of reference gene primers within the assay. To quantify the absolute abundance of each unique TCRbeta CDR3 rearrangement, sequence reads were collapsed and filtered. For each sample, productive Simpson clonality was calculated as the square root of Simpson's diversity index over productive rearrangements. This immuneACCESS table, as held by TCRdb, lists in-frame sequences with V and J called but not all clones. Of the missing ones, under half trace to an unresolved V gene in checked studies; the others have no known cause. The V and J calls and the clone size are those of that table, but D and trimming were determined from the DNA. The sample data list some 220,000 clones, and less than 90% of these were observed just once. The top ten clonotypes cover approximately 2.7% of the sample.

Participants in the prospective study were enrolled through a virtual design, were aged about 18 to 100 years, and lived in approximately 25 United States geographic areas. In the prospective study, participants were assigned to cohorts based on the clinical history participants reported in a screening survey and a study questionnaire. For ImmuneRACE Cohort 3, a participant was defined as recovered based on two consecutive negative NP/OP PCR tests, clearance by a healthcare professional, or resolution of symptoms. In the prospective study, mobile phlebotomists collected whole blood, serum and a nasopharyngeal or oropharyngeal swab from each participant. Additional blood draws and questionnaires over an approximately two-month period could optionally be provided by prospective study participants. Before DNA extraction, blood samples from the prospective study were shipped at room temperature or frozen.

The rearrangement combines TRBV7-9 with TRBJ1-5; the D gene remains uncertain. The sequencing input was PBMCs or T cells enriched from blood (not recorded which). This TCR was recovered from a woman in her 30s who had recovered from COVID-19. The encoded CDR3 is CASSLAGSGQPQHF. DNA sequence: TGTGCCAGCAGCTTAGCGGGCAGTGGTCAGCCCCAGCATTTT. This CDR3, with the reference TRBV7-9 and TRBJ1-5 proteins standing in past its ends, gives the full variable domain DTGVSQNPRHKITKRGQNVTFRCDPISEHNRLYWYRQTLGQGPEFLTYFQNEAQLEKSRLLSDRFSAERPKGSFSTLEIQRTEQGDSAMYLCASSLAGSGQPQHFGDGTRLSIL.